This T cell receptor beta chain was identified in a study of cytomegalovirus exposure and HLA in healthy donors. Overall study: Genotyping of about 400 donors showed that 80% to 85% belonged to the Caucasian-associated ancestry cluster. Study-wide results and limits: Presence/absence comparisons presumed near-even sequencing depth among donors. Later on, a genetic analysis was performed. It linked a missense variant in DCLRE1C with V- and J-gene trimming of TCR beta.

Per the germline V gene, CDR1 is MNHEY and CDR2 is SMNVEV (reference sequence). V lost 4 bases to trimming and J lost 7 bases; unmatched junction nucleotides: 6. CDR3 length: 14 amino acids. Sampled while nominally healthy, donors likely had unrecorded immune exposures. This clone has more than one count but fewer than ten. Its antigen is unidentified. Researchers ran the PCR with 60 Vbeta and 13 Jbeta primers. Sequencing was performed with immunoSEQ multiplex PCR; in TCRdb, only in-frame clones are kept and a portion is missing. The data contain 150,000 or so clones, just under 85% of them singletons.

This chain connects TRBV27 to TRBJ2-2; 7 nucleotides line up with TRBD2. The clonotype comes from a man between 25 and 39 years old in good health and CMV-seropositive. Sequencing was done on a sample of PBMCs. Here the CDR3 DNA reads TGTGCCAGCAGTTGGGAGCGGGATATCGGGGAGCTGTTTTTT. Its translation: CASSWERDIGELFF.